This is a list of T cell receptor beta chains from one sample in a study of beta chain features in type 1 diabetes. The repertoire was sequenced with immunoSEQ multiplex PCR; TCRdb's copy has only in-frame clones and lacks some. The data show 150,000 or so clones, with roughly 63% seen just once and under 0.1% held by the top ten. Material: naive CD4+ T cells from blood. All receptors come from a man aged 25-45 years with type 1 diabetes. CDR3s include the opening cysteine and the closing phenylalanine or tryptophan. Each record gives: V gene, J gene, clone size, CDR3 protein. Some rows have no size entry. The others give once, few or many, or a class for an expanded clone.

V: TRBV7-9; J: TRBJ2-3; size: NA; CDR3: CASSREATSDTQYF
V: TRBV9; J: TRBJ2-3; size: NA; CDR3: CASSVLGGSQHTDTQYF
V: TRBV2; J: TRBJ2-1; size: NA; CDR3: CASTVLAGGNEQFF
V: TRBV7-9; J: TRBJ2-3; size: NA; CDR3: CASTPQATDTQYF
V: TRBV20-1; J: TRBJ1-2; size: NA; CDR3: CSASGTQGYTF
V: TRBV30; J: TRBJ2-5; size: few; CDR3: CAGEEGASSETQYF
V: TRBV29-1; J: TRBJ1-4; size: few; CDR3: CSVYTKRGGKLFF
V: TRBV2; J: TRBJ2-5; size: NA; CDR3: CACVGGNAGPQYF
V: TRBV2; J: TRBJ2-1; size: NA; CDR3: CASSGDIGNEQFF
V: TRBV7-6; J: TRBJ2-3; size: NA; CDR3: CASSLAGPGTDTQYF
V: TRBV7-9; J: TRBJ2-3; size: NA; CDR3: CASSPGVGPVRF
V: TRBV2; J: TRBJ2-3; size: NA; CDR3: CASRAGLRDTQYF
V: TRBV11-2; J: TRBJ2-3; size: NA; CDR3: CASSHAGASGTDTQYF
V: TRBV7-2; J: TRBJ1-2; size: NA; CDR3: CASSSTGSYGYTF
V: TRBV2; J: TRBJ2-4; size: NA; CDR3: CASSDGDAKNIQYF
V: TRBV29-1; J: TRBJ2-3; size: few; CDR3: CSGGLAGGNTQYF
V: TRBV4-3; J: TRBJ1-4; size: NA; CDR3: CASSQVWDGVTKLFF
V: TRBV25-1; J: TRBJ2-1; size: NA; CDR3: CASSGADRGWGEQFF
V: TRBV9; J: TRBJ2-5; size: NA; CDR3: CASSRMAGSGETQYF
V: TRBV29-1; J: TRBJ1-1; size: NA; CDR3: CSGTRGMNTEAFF
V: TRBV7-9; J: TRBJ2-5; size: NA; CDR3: CASSVQGWETQYF
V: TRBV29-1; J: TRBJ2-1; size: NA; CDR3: CSASAGTSGAFEQFF
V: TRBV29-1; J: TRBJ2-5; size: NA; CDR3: CSVVTVQETQYF
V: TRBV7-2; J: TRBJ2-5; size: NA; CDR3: CASSPGGGGETQYF
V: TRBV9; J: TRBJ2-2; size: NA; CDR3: CASSVGERGYTGELFF
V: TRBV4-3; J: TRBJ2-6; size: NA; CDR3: CASSEKGTGANVLTF
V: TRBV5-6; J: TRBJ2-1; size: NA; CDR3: CASRQRGSSYNEQFF
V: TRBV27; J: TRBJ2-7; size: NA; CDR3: CASSSIMSTEQYF
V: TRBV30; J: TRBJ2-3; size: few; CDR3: CAWGTSTDTQYF
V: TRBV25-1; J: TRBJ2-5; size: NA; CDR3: CASSDGRGRETQYF